The 8 T cell receptor beta chains in this list originate from one sample, sequenced in a study of beta chain features in type 1 diabetes. The isolated RNA, all of it, was reverse transcribed, so expressed TCRB transcripts were what got sequenced. TCRdb's copy holds only in-frame clones and misses some; the assay was immunoSEQ multiplex PCR. The profile shows some 180,000 clones, about 13% of them singletons. Sequencing was carried out using central memory CD4+ T cells from blood. The source of these receptors is a woman aged 18-29 years in good health.

The chain employs TRBV4-2 and TRBJ1-5; 7 nucleotides agree with TRBD1. The V gene's germline CDR1 is LGHNA and CDR2 YNFKEQ. The CDR3 loop spans 16 amino acids. The V segment lost 4 bases and the J segment 1 base; nucleotides outside the gene matches: 7. CDR3 region: CASSPRTGRSNQPQHF. DNA for the CDR3: TGTGCCAGCAGCCCCCGGACAGGAAGAAGCAATCAGCCCCAGCATTTT.

The chain uses TRBV5-1 and TRBJ2-7, with 9 positions matching TRBD1. The trim removed 4 bases at V and 1 base at J, leaving 3 bases unmatched. The CDR3 extends over 14 amino acids. The V gene's germline CDR1 is SGHRS and CDR2 YFSETQ. For the CDR3, the DNA is TGCGCCAGCAGCCCACAGGGGGCTTCCTACGAGCAGTACTTC. Translating gives CASSPQGASYEQYF. Full variable domain (remainder filled in from reference TRBV5-1 and TRBJ2-7): KAGVTQTPRYLIKTRGQQVTLSCSPISGHRSVSWYQQTPGQGLQFLFEYFSETQRNKGNFPGRFSGRQFSNSRSEMNVSTLELGDSALYLCASSPQGASYEQYFGPGTRLTVT.

This clone was seen a few times. This rearrangement joins TRBV14 to TRBJ2-1, with 7 bases fitting TRBD2. This CDR3 region has 14 residues. Trimming removed 0 bases from V and 8 bases from J; junction bases left unmatched: 4. Germline V gene data show CDR1 as SGHDN and CDR2 as FVKESK. CDR3 sequence: CASSQDLAVDEQFF. DNA for the CDR3: TGTGCCAGCAGCCAAGATCTAGCGGTAGATGAGCAGTTCTTC. Filled out from reference TRBV14 and TRBJ2-1, the complete variable domain reads EAGVTQFPSHSVIEKGQTVTLRCDPISGHDNLYWYRRVMGKEIKFLLHFVKESKQDESGMPNNRFLAERTGGTYSTLKVQPAELEDSGVYFCASSQDLAVDEQFFGPGTRLTVL.

This clone came up a few times. This rearrangement joins TRBV6-6 to TRBJ1-2; 8 nucleotides match TRBD1. Trimming removed 4 bases from V and 2 bases from J; junction bases left unmatched: 6. The CDR3 consists of 15 residues. Germline-derived CDR1 and CDR2 are MNHNY and SVGAGI (reference sequence). The CDR3 is CASSSGGQANYGYTF. The CDR3 DNA follows: TGTGCCAGCAGTTCGGGGGGACAGGCAAACTATGGCTACACCTTC.

The rearrangement joins TRBV7-3 to TRBJ2-3, with D possibly being TRBD1 (6 bases). V was clipped by 5 bases and J by 5 bases, with 17 bases between them. Germline CDR1 is SGHTA and CDR2 is FQGTGA. CDR3 length: 15 residues. For the CDR3, the DNA is TGTGCCAGCAGCCCCTTCGGACAGTTGGAAGATACGCAGTATTTT. Amino acid sequence: CASSPFGQLEDTQYF.

This clone was seen a handful of times. J is TRBJ2-1 and V is TRBV6-1, with D maybe TRBD1 (6 bases). CDR3 length: 15 amino acids. V was pared by 3 bases and J by 2 bases, with 11 bases between. Germline assignment: CDR1 MNHNS and CDR2 SASEGT. CDR3 DNA: TGTGCCAGCAGTGAGTGGGGGCAGACCTACAATGAGCAGTTCTTC. Translating it yields CASSEWGQTYNEQFF.

The chain carries TRBV7-2 and TRBJ2-3, with D tentatively TRBD2 (6 bases). In germline, CDR1 is SGHTA, CDR2 FQGNSA. Between the trimmed V and J ends, which lost 1 base and 6 bases, there was a span of 8 bases. The CDR3 is made up of 13 amino acids. CDR3 sequence (DNA): TGTGCCAGCAGCTTAGTTGGGGGGGATACGCAGTATTTT. This translates into CASSLVGGDTQYF.

This clone was seen more than once but under ten times. This sequence joins TRBV2 and TRBJ2-2; the D gene is possibly TRBD2 (5 bases). Trimming left V 8 bases short and J 4 bases short, with 17 bases between. Germline assignment: CDR1 SNHLY and CDR2 FYNNEI. The CDR3 runs 15 residues. CDR3 DNA sequence: TGTGCCAGCTCAGCGGTCCAATCTTTCACCGGGGAGCTGTTTTTT. As protein: CASSAVQSFTGELFF. The variable domain in full, with the rest retrieved from reference TRBV2 and TRBJ2-2, is EPEVTQTPSHQVTQMGQEVILRCVPISNHLYFYWYRQILGQKVEFLVSFYNNEISEKSEIFDDQFSVERPDGSNFTLKIRSTKLEDSAMYFCASSAVQSFTGELFFGEGSRLTVL.